The 32 T cell receptor beta chains presented below share a single source sample, sequenced in a study of post-analysis software for immune sequencing data (dated by TCRdb to the mid-2010s). Library preparation employed PCR. The data were produced on an Illumina HiSeq 2500. To reduce PCR and sequencing biases, unique molecular identifiers were built into the TCR beta cDNA libraries. In-frame beta chains were kept once TCRdb had trimmed the public reads at Q25 with fastp and called clones with MiXCR. Every distinct CDR3 protein forms one entry, paired with its most common genes and DNA. The sample yields fewer than 850,000 distinct CDR3 sequences; roughly 27% were counted once. The top ten clonotypes cover approximately 0.55% of the sample. Their antigen targets remain unknown. The paper as a whole reports these results and caveats: Four or five TRBV segments, including TRBV5-6, TRBV5-1 and TRBV20-1, were significantly more frequent in patients than controls.

Sequencing input: blood. The receptors come from a girl under 18 with multiple sclerosis.

About this clonotype itself: Since the CDR3 does not end with the conserved phenylalanine or tryptophan, this likely comes from a read error. The chain is built from TRBV12-3 or TRBV12-4 and TRBJ2-5; tentative D call: TRBD1 (6 bases). The CDR3 spans 11 residues. Trimming removed 4 bases from V and 11 bases from J, with 11 bases in between. The CDR3 DNA follows: TGTGCCAGCAGTTCCCACAGGGAGCAGTACTGC. It encodes CASSSHREQYC.

This clonotype was seen more than once but under ten times. This CDR3 is CASSFFGGRQFF. The CDR3 nucleotides read TGTGCCAGCAGTTTTTTCGGCGGGAGGCAGTTCTTC. The rearrangement uses TRBV27 and TRBJ2-1, with 7 bases lining up with TRBD2. Germline CDR1 MNHEY, CDR2 SMNVEV (reference sequence). The CDR3 has 12 amino acids. The V and J ends lost 3 bases and 12 bases, in that order; junction bases with no gene match: 5.

The V call is TRBV4-3, the J call TRBJ2-7; no definite D call. The germline V gene has CDR1 LGHNA and CDR2 YSLEER. Trimming removed 0 bases at V and 1 base at J, with 13 bases between. The CDR3 sequence is 16 residues long. The CDR3 nucleotides are TGCGCCAGCAGCCAAGAGGGAACAGCAACTTCCTACGAGCAGTACTTC. This codes for CASSQEGTATSYEQYF.

Many counts were recorded for this clonotype. J is TRBJ2-5 and V is TRBV5-1; D not resolved. Trimming took 3 bases from V and 3 from J, leaving 12 bases between them. The CDR3 length is 14 residues. Germline V lookup: CDR1 SGHRS, CDR2 YFSETQ. The DNA of the CDR3 is TGCGCCAGCAGCTGGAGAGAACCCGAAGAGACCCAGTACTTC. Amino acids: CASSWREPEETQYF.

V usage is TRBV5-1 and J usage is TRBJ2-2, with 9 bases fitting TRBD1. With 4 bases clipped from V and 4 bases from J, the junction kept 8 bases outside the gene matches. Germline V gene data show CDR1 as SGHRS and CDR2 as YFSETQ. The CDR3 totals 16 residues. Here the CDR3 DNA reads TGCGCCAGCAGCCCATCCGGGACAGGGTTCACCGGGGAGCTGTTTTTT. Amino acids: CASSPSGTGFTGELFF.

This clonotype was observed a few times. The V gene is TRBV20-1, the J gene TRBJ1-5, with a weak D call TRBD1 (5 bases). The V gene's germline CDR1 is DFQATT and CDR2 SNEGSKA (reference sequence). V was cut by 3 bases and J by 3 bases, with 12 bases left in between. The CDR3 length is 14 residues. DNA of the CDR3: TGCAGTGCTAGGGTAGGCAGGGCCAATCAGCCCCAGCATTTT. This encodes CSARVGRANQPQHF.

The rearrangement joins TRBV9 to TRBJ2-7, with a tentative D call TRBD2 (6 bases). CDR1 is SGDLS, CDR2 YYNGEE, per germline. The CDR3 sequence is 15 residues long. The V gene lost 2 bases and the J gene lost 0 bases, with 12 bases spanning the gap. The CDR3 DNA sequence: TGTGCCAGCAGCGTCCGGGACTCGAGCTCCTACGAGCAGTACGTC. Its protein product is CASSVRDSSSYEQYV.

The genes are TRBV6-5 and TRBJ1-5, with 9 bases matching TRBD1. The CDR3 loop spans 14 amino acids. CDR1 and CDR2 (germline): MNHEY, SVGAGI. V trimming: 6 bases; J trimming: 10 bases; junction bases outside the gene matches: 10. CDR3 nucleotides: TGTGCCAGCAGCGCCGGGACAGGGATCGGTCCCCAGCATTTT. The encoded protein is CASSAGTGIGPQHF.

This clonotype was counted a few times. The V call is TRBV20-1, the J call TRBJ1-2; 12 nucleotides line up with TRBD1. CDR1 and CDR2 from the germline V gene are DFQATT and SNEGSKA (reference sequence). The CDR3 spans 16 residues. Unmatched junction bases numbered 10, after V lost 4 bases and J lost 4 bases. CDR3 DNA sequence: TGCAGTGCTACGGGACAGGGGGCTCTAGTAAGCTATGGCTACACCTTC. The encoded protein is CSATGQGALVSYGYTF.

V and J are TRBV20-1 and TRBJ2-5, with 8 nucleotides matching TRBD1. Germline V gene sequence: CDR1 DFQATT, CDR2 SNEGSKA (reference sequence). The CDR3 runs 15 residues. After removal of 0 bases from V and 5 bases from J, the junction contained 8 bases not matched to a gene. The CDR3 DNA reads TGCAGTGCTAGAGATCCGAGACAGGGGACGGAGACCCAGTACTTC. Translated, it gives CSARDPRQGTETQYF.

This chain joins TRBV7-9 and TRBJ1-3; D is ambiguous. Trimming stripped 4 bases from V and 6 bases from J, with 16 bases between. Per germline, CDR1 SEHNR and CDR2 FQNEAQ (reference sequence). This CDR3 spans 15 amino acids. The CDR3 sequence is CASSYNFVRINTIYF. CDR3 nucleotide sequence: TGTGCCAGCAGCTACAACTTTGTCCGAATAAACACCATATATTTT. The full variable domain, its missing parts supplied by reference TRBV7-9 and TRBJ1-3, is DTGVSQNPRHKITKRGQNVTFRCDPISEHNRLYWYRQTLGQGPEFLTYFQNEAQLEKSRLLSDRFSAERPKGSFSTLEIQRTEQGDSAMYLCASSYNFVRINTIYFGEGSWLTVV.

This clonotype was observed a handful of times. The chain employs TRBV7-9 and TRBJ2-5, with 7 bases identical to TRBD1. V gave up 6 bases and J gave up 2 bases; unmatched junction bases: 6. The CDR3 consists of 14 residues. Germline V lookup: CDR1 SEHNR, CDR2 FQNEAQ (reference sequence). The CDR3 spells CASRAPGQQETQYF. CDR3 in DNA: TGTGCCAGCAGGGCACCGGGACAGCAAGAGACCCAGTACTTC.

The table lists this clonotype with a few counts. The chain combines TRBV7-2 with TRBJ1-4, with D maybe TRBD1 (6 bases). Germline lookup yields CDR1 SGHTA and CDR2 FQGNSA. This CDR3 has 17 residues. With 5 bases removed from V and 3 bases from J, the gap between germline ends came to 19 bases. DNA of the CDR3: TGTGCCAGCAGCAAGGGGGGATCTGGCAGCTCTAATGAAAAACTGTTTTTT. This sequence encodes CASSKGGSGSSNEKLFF.

V is TRBV7-8 and J is TRBJ1-6, with unresolved D. This CDR3 has 15 amino acids. Trimming removed 5 bases at V and 5 bases at J, with 13 bases between. Germline V gene data show CDR1 as SGHVS and CDR2 as FQNEAQ. For the CDR3, the DNA is TGTGCCAGCAGCCTGCGATCCGGGGATAATTCACCCCTCCACTTT. Translated, it gives CASSLRSGDNSPLHF.

The V gene is TRBV20-1, the J gene TRBJ1-2, with 9 bases identical to TRBD1. This CDR3 is built from 16 residues. V gave up 0 bases and J gave up 2 bases; unmatched junction bases: 7. Germline V lookup: CDR1 DFQATT, CDR2 SNEGSKA (reference sequence). CDR3 nucleotide sequence: TGCAGTGCTAGAGAACGCGGGACAGGGAAGAACTATGGCTACACCTTC. Encoded protein: CSARERGTGKNYGYTF.

This clonotype has only a few counts. V is TRBV7-9 and J is TRBJ2-3; the D gene is possibly TRBD2 (6 bases). V gave up 3 bases and J gave up 7 bases, with 8 bases separating them. There are 12 residues in the CDR3. Germline V lookup: CDR1 SEHNR, CDR2 FQNEAQ (reference sequence). CDR3 loop: CASSFAGYTQYF. In DNA form, the CDR3 reads TGTGCCAGCAGCTTTGCGGGGTATACGCAGTATTTT.

The chain links TRBV7-2 to TRBJ2-2; TRBD2 matches 7 bases. Germline V gene sequence: CDR1 SGHTA, CDR2 FQGNSA. With V trimmed by 1 base and J by 2 bases, 4 bases remained unmatched. This CDR3 comprises 16 residues. The chain's CDR3 is CASSLVLAANTGELFF. The CDR3 region has the DNA TGTGCCAGCAGCTTAGTTCTAGCGGCAAACACCGGGGAGCTGTTTTTT.

The CDR3 nucleotides read TGCAGTGCTGCGGGACAGGCGGAGACCCAGTACTTC. Protein: CSAAGQAETQYF. J is TRBJ2-5 and V is TRBV20-1; 8 nucleotides agree with TRBD1. The CDR3 extends over 12 amino acids. Losses at the gene ends were 5 bases for V and 5 bases for J; bases not matched to a gene: 4. In germline, CDR1 is DFQATT, CDR2 SNEGSKA (reference sequence).

This chain joins TRBV9 and TRBJ2-4, with D maybe TRBD2 (6 bases). The J call may be incorrect, as the DNA end agrees better with TRBJ2-7. The CDR3 covers 14 residues. Germline assignment: CDR1 SGDLS and CDR2 YYNGEE. The CDR3 here is CASSPGGEAVEQYF. The CDR3 nucleotides are TGTGCCAGCAGCCCCGGGGGAGAAGCCGTCGAGCAGTACTTC.

As regards this clonotype: Mismatch with germline at one junction end may stem from a read error. This chain links TRBV27 with TRBJ2-1; 12 nucleotides line up with TRBD2. The CDR3 totals 17 residues. Germline CDR1 is MNHEY and CDR2 is SMNVEV (reference sequence). The CDR3 DNA is TGTGCCAGCAGTTACCCCCTAGCGGGAGGGAACTACAGTGAGCAGTTCTTC. It is translated as CASSYPLAGGNYSEQFF.

This clonotype has a handful of counts. The chain combines TRBV6-1 with TRBJ2-1; D is uncertain. The CDR3 totals 12 residues. Looked up from germline, CDR1 is MNHNS and CDR2 is SASEGT. The V end lost 6 bases, the J end lost 10 bases, and 13 bases lay between the germline ends. The CDR3 sequence: CASSEFSVEQFF. The CDR3, as DNA: TGTGCCAGCAGCGAATTCTCTGTCGAGCAGTTCTTC.

This clonotype was seen a handful of times. The chain uses TRBV12-3 or TRBV12-4 and TRBJ2-3; 9 bases match TRBD1. V lost 3 bases and J lost 4; bases outside the gene matches: 14. This CDR3 contains 18 residues. The CDR3, as DNA: TGTGCCAGCAGTTTTTCACAAAATTACAGGGGGCTGGCAGATACGCAGTATTTT. It encodes CASSFSQNYRGLADTQYF.

The rearrangement uses TRBV5-1 and TRBJ1-1; tentatively, D is TRBD1 (5 bases). V was trimmed by 0 bases and J by 5 bases, leaving 11 bases between them. The germline V gene encodes CDR1 SGHRS and CDR2 YFSETQ. This CDR3 is built from 14 residues. The CDR3 is CASSLGQGRTEAFF. DNA for the CDR3: TGCGCCAGCAGCTTGGGGCAGGGAAGGACTGAAGCTTTCTTT.

Ten or more counts support this clonotype. The chain joins TRBV20-1 to TRBJ1-2; maybe TRBD1 (5 bases). Germline V CDR1 and CDR2: DFQATT, SNEGSKA (reference sequence). The ends were cut back, 4 bases at V and 5 bases at J, with 17 bases in the middle. There are 14 residues in the CDR3. The CDR3 DNA reads as TGCAGTGCTATCGCCGGGGCCCTTGGGTATGGCTACACCTTC. Its translation: CSAIAGALGYGYTF.

J is TRBJ1-1 and V is TRBV6-1; D unresolved. The CDR3 loop spans 14 amino acids. V was trimmed by 0 bases and J by 6 bases, leaving 11 bases between them. Looked up from germline, CDR1 is MNHNS and CDR2 is SASEGT. The CDR3 nucleotides are TGTGCCAGCAGTGAAGCCCCTACAATCTCTGAAGCTTTCTTT. Amino acid sequence: CASSEAPTISEAFF.

The J gene is TRBJ2-4, the V gene TRBV29-1; 7 bases agree with TRBD1. Germline trimming cut 7 bases from V and 9 bases from J; bases unmatched to any gene: 9. CDR1 SQVTM and CDR2 ANQGSEA come from the germline V gene. The CDR3 covers 12 residues. CDR3 DNA: TGCAGCGCCCGAGGGGGCTATGGCATTCAGTACTTC. The encoded protein is CSARGGYGIQYF.

The chain links TRBV3-1 to TRBJ2-3, with 11 bases lining up with TRBD1. V shed 2 bases, J shed 1 base, and the junction held 2 bases outside the gene matches. Germline V gene lookup returns CDR1 LGHDT and CDR2 YNNKEL (reference sequence). The CDR3 is 16 residues long. Here the CDR3 reads CASSQMGQGGTDTQYF. The CDR3 region has the DNA TGTGCCAGCAGCCAAATGGGACAGGGGGGCACAGATACGCAGTATTTT.

Concerning this clonotype itself: A read error may explain this, as a much larger clone is one base away. V and J are TRBV7-2 and TRBJ2-3; a weak D match, TRBD2 (6 bases). This CDR3 region has 14 residues. The ends were cut back, 8 bases at V and 5 bases at J, with 17 bases in the middle. CDR1 and CDR2 (germline): SGHTA, FQGNSA. The CDR3 sequence: CASVWAGLGDTQYF. The DNA for the CDR3 is TGTGCCAGCGTGTGGGCGGGACTTGGAGATACGCAGTATTTT.

This clonotype was counted a few times. This rearrangement joins TRBV20-1 to TRBJ2-5, with 7 bases aligning to TRBD2. Germline values: CDR1 DFQATT, CDR2 SNEGSKA (reference sequence). This CDR3 spans 13 amino acids. With 5 bases clipped from V and 5 bases from J, the junction kept 8 bases outside the gene matches. In DNA, the CDR3 is TGCAGTGCTCCCCGCGGGGGAGCGGAGACCCAGTACTTC. Residues: CSAPRGGAETQYF.

V is TRBV3-1 and J is TRBJ2-1; weak D call: TRBD2 (5 bases). Trimming took off 3 bases at V and 1 base at J, with 10 bases between the two ends. The germline gives CDR1 LGHDT, CDR2 YNNKEL (reference sequence). The CDR3 length is 15 residues. The CDR3 spells CASSQNSGSYNEQFF. The CDR3 DNA reads TGTGCCAGCAGCCAGAATTCGGGATCCTACAATGAGCAGTTCTTC.

This rearrangement joins TRBV7-9 to TRBJ2-2; 8 positions match TRBD1. CDR3 size: 16 residues. Germline V gene sequence: CDR1 SEHNR, CDR2 FQNEAQ (reference sequence). The J segment lost 5 bases and the V segment lost 3 bases, leaving 8 bases of the junction unmatched. CDR3 sequence: CASSFYGTGNTGELFF. In DNA form, the CDR3 reads TGTGCCAGCAGCTTTTATGGGACAGGAAATACCGGGGAGCTGTTTTTT.

The genes are TRBV9 and TRBJ2-6; 16 positions agree with TRBD2. The germline V gene encodes CDR1 SGDLS and CDR2 YYNGEE. The CDR3 totals 20 residues. V lost 4 bases to trimming and J lost 2 bases; unmatched junction nucleotides: 9. CDR3 coding DNA: TGTGCCAGCAGCCCCTGGGGGACTAGCGGGGGGGCCGCTGGGGCCAACGTCCTGACTTTC. Its protein product is CASSPWGTSGGAAGANVLTF.